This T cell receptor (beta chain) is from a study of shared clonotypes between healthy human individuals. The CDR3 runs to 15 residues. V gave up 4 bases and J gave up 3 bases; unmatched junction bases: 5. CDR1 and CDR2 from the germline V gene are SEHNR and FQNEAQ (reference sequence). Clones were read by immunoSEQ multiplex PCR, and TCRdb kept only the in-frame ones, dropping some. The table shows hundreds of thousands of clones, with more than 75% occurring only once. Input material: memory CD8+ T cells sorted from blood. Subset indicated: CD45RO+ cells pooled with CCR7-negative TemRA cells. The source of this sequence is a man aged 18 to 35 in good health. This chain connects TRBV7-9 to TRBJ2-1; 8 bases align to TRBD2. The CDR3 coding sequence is TGTGCCAGCAGCTCGGGACTAGGGGACTACAATGAGCAGTTCTTC. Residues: CASSSGLGDYNEQFF.